Shown below are 17 T cell receptor beta chains from a single sample sequenced in a study of long-term antiretroviral therapy in people with HIV. The authors ran the immunoSEQ assay, v3.0, at survey level. Using immunoSEQ multiplex PCR, the repertoire was profiled, and TCRdb retains in-frame clones only, with some absent. This sample has 25,000 to 30,000 clones, with around four fifths found just once. Here the sequenced sample was unsorted PBMCs, taken 0.8 years before starting antiretroviral therapy. The receptors shown here come from a man between 18 and 35 years old with HIV.

As DNA, the CDR3 is TGTGCCAGCAGCCCGGGACAGGGGGCTACTGGGGCCAACGTCCTGACTTTC. Protein product: CASSPGQGATGANVLTF. The chain joins TRBV4-2 to TRBJ2-6; 12 nucleotides align to TRBD1. With V trimmed by 4 bases and J by 2 bases, 3 bases remained unmatched. The V gene's germline CDR1 is LGHNA and CDR2 YNFKEQ. The CDR3 covers 17 residues.

In the case of this clone: The junction does not match germline at one end; this may be a read error. The chain employs TRBV28 and TRBJ1-1; D gene unclear. Germline V CDR1 and CDR2: MDHEN, SYDVKM. The CDR3 consists of 9 residues. The CDR3 reads CASSLGGAF. The CDR3 DNA reads TGTGCCAGCAGTTTAGGAGGCGCCTTC.

This rearrangement joins TRBV7-3 to TRBJ1-2; maybe TRBD1 (6 bases). The germline V gene has CDR1 SGHTA and CDR2 FQGTGA. V dropped 5 bases and J dropped 0 bases, with 16 bases sitting between them. The CDR3 has 16 residues. CDR3 sequence (DNA): TGTGCCAGCAGCCCACCACTGGACAGCCCTAACTATGGCTACACCTTC. Translated: CASSPPLDSPNYGYTF.

This clone was observed a handful of times. The chain couples TRBV30 to TRBJ1-2; D uncertain. Trimming cost V 2 bases and J 0 bases, with 10 bases left between them. Germline V gene data show CDR1 as GTSNPN and CDR2 as SVGIG (reference sequence). The CDR3 loop spans 14 amino acids. The CDR3 DNA sequence: TGTGCCTGGAGTCGCGAAGGGACTAACTATGGCTACACCTTC. Translating gives CAWSREGTNYGYTF.

This clone was detected only a few times. This chain connects TRBV9 to TRBJ1-5; D might be TRBD1 (5 bases). V was pared by 4 bases and J by 6 bases, with 20 bases between. Germline V gene data show CDR1 as SGDLS and CDR2 as YYNGEE. The CDR3 runs to 16 residues. The CDR3 region has the DNA TGTGCCAGCAGCCCGGGCTGGGGGGAGGTTAGTCAGCCCCAGCATTTT. Its translation: CASSPGWGEVSQPQHF. The whole variable domain, remainder taken from reference TRBV9 and TRBJ1-5, is DSGVTQTPKHLITATGQRVTLRCSPRSGDLSVYWYQQSLDQGLQFLIQYYNGEERAKGNILERFSAQQFPDLHSELNLSSLELGDSALYFCASSPGWGEVSQPQHFGDGTRLSIL.

This clone was found a few times. This chain uses TRBV5-1 with TRBJ1-2; perhaps TRBD1 as D (5 bases). Germline V CDR1 and CDR2: SGHRS, YFSETQ. The CDR3 runs to 14 residues. Trimming removed 0 bases from V and 6 bases from J, with 12 bases in between. CDR3 sequence reads: CASSLVGGPDGYTF. The CDR3 nucleotides read TGCGCCAGCAGCTTGGTCGGGGGACCGGATGGCTACACCTTC. The full variable domain, in which reference TRBV5-1 and TRBJ1-2 provide the parts outside the CDR3, is KAGVTQTPRYLIKTRGQQVTLSCSPISGHRSVSWYQQTPGQGLQFLFEYFSETQRNKGNFPGRFSGRQFSNSRSEMNVSTLELGDSALYLCASSLVGGPDGYTFGSGTRLTVV.

The genes are TRBV5-4 and TRBJ1-1; TRBD1 matches at 12 bases. The CDR3 consists of 16 residues. CDR1 and CDR2 (germline): SGHNT, YYREEE (reference sequence). Trimming removed 2 bases from V and 6 bases from J; junction bases left unmatched: 8. The CDR3 region is CASSLGTGGGKAEAFF. The CDR3 DNA reads as TGTGCCAGCAGCTTAGGGACAGGGGGCGGGAAGGCTGAAGCTTTCTTT.

The chain carries TRBV6-6 and TRBJ2-7; no clear D gene. This CDR3 has 13 amino acids. V was cut by 2 bases and J by 2 bases, with 7 bases left in between. The germline V gene encodes CDR1 MNHNY and CDR2 SVGAGI (reference sequence). CDR3 residues: CASSYDTAYEQYF. CDR3 DNA: TGTGCCAGCAGTTACGACACCGCCTACGAGCAGTACTTC.

The V gene is TRBV25-1, the J gene TRBJ1-3; D remains ambiguous. Germline V gene lookup returns CDR1 MGHDK and CDR2 SYGVNS. This CDR3 comprises 13 residues. V shed 9 bases and J shed 4 bases, with 13 bases lying between them. The CDR3, as DNA: TGTGCCAGGGTGCATGGGCACGGAAACACCATATATTTT. As protein: CARVHGHGNTIYF.

The chain carries TRBV6-1 and TRBJ1-6, with 8 bases lining up with TRBD1. This CDR3 is 15 amino acids long. Germline lookup yields CDR1 MNHNS and CDR2 SASEGT. V dropped 6 bases and J dropped 7; count of bases not matched to a gene: 8. As DNA, the CDR3 is TGTGCCAGCAGAGTAACAGGGGGAAGAAATTCACCCCTCCACTTT. This translates into CASRVTGGRNSPLHF.

The chain couples TRBV9 to TRBJ2-7; the match to TRBD1 covers 8 bases. The CDR3 is 16 amino acids. Unmatched junction bases numbered 13, after V lost 3 bases and J lost 5 bases. Germline CDR1 reads SGDLS; CDR2 reads YYNGEE. The CDR3 nucleotides read TGTGCCAGCAGCGGGAAACCAGGGGGCTTCTTCGACGAGCAGTACTTC. Protein: CASSGKPGGFFDEQYF.

CDR3 coding DNA: TGCGCCAGCACCCTAGCGGGGGGCTTCGTACCCGGTGAGCAGTTCTTC. Translating gives CASTLAGGFVPGEQFF. The gene calls are TRBV10-2 and TRBJ2-1, with TRBD2 matching over 11 bases. The CDR3 has 16 amino acids. With V trimmed by 7 bases and J by 9 bases, 14 bases remained unmatched. Germline loops: CDR1 WSHSY, CDR2 SAAADI.

V and J are TRBV7-2 and TRBJ2-5, with 13 positions matching TRBD2. This CDR3 contains 16 residues. Trimming removed 5 bases from V and 4 bases from J; junction bases left unmatched: 7. The germline V gene encodes CDR1 SGHTA and CDR2 FQGNSA. Written as DNA, the CDR3 is TGTGCCAGCAGCGCCGAACTAGCGGGGGGGGGAGAGACCCAGTACTTC. This sequence encodes CASSAELAGGGETQYF. Full variable domain (outside the CDR3, taken from reference TRBV7-2 and TRBJ2-5): GAGVSQSPSNKVTEKGKDVELRCDPISGHTALYWYRQSLGQGLEFLIYFQGNSAPDKSGLPSDRFSAERTGGSVSTLTIQRTQQEDSAVYLCASSAELAGGGETQYFGPGTRLLVL.

V usage is TRBV5-1 and J usage is TRBJ2-3; tentatively, D is TRBD2 (5 bases). The CDR3 has 16 amino acids. Germline V gene data show CDR1 as SGHRS and CDR2 as YFSETQ. V was trimmed by 3 bases and J by 5 bases, leaving 19 bases between them. The CDR3 region is CASSSHIGRLQDTQYF. The CDR3 DNA reads TGCGCCAGCAGCTCCCATATTGGGCGACTACAAGATACGCAGTATTTT.

V is TRBV7-9 and J is TRBJ2-1; TRBD1 aligns across 12 bases. Trimming at V came to 3 bases and at J to 5 bases, leaving 8 bases not matched to a gene. The length of the CDR3 is 17 residues. Germline V gives CDR1 SEHNR, CDR2 FQNEAQ (reference sequence). CDR3 in amino acids: CASSFYPRDRGHNEQFF. The DNA of the CDR3 is TGTGCCAGCAGCTTCTACCCACGGGACAGGGGGCACAATGAGCAGTTCTTC. The variable domain in full, completed from reference TRBV7-9 and TRBJ2-1, reads DTGVSQNPRHKITKRGQNVTFRCDPISEHNRLYWYRQTLGQGPEFLTYFQNEAQLEKSRLLSDRFSAERPKGSFSTLEIQRTEQGDSAMYLCASSFYPRDRGHNEQFFGPGTRLTVL.

V usage is TRBV6-5 and J usage is TRBJ1-1; D is unresolved. Germline CDR1 MNHEY, CDR2 SVGAGI. The length of the CDR3 is 13 residues. The V and J ends lost 0 bases and 3 bases respectively, with 5 bases between them. The CDR3 loop is CASSYSGYTEAFF. The CDR3 nucleotides are TGTGCCAGCAGTTACTCCGGATACACTGAAGCTTTCTTT.

The V gene is TRBV5-1, the J gene TRBJ1-1, with unresolved D. Trimming left V 0 bases short and J 4 bases short, with 13 bases between. The CDR3 is 15 amino acids. The germline V gene encodes CDR1 SGHRS and CDR2 YFSETQ. Here the CDR3 reads CASSLAGTSGTEAFF. CDR3 coding DNA: TGCGCCAGCAGCTTGGCGGGAACTTCGGGCACTGAAGCTTTCTTT.